This T cell receptor (beta chain) was documented in a study of T cell repertoires in cytomegalovirus infection. Study background: Researchers turned to recently identified HLA-C-restricted CMV epitopes as well as well-studied HLA-B-restricted ones. General study results and limits: Adding up the frequency of public TCR beta families identified people who carried CMV plus the relevant HLA.

Using its own MiXCR run on the reads, TCRdb lists one record per CDR3 protein. The sample lists fewer than 900,000 distinct CDR3 sequences; roughly 28% were seen once. Of note for this clonotype: Its antigen is unidentified.

The germline V gene has CDR1 SEHNR and CDR2 FQNEAQ (reference sequence). The CDR3 is 16 residues long. V lost 2 bases to trimming and J lost 1 base, with 13 bases between them. The receptor was derived from a human donor in good health (CMV status not recorded). Some clones in this sample may be carry-over from other donors' samples. Sequencing was performed on cultured CD8+ T cells from PBMCs, taken from culture after CMV antigen stimulation. This chain links TRBV7-9 with TRBJ2-3; either TRBD1 or TRBD2 may fit D (6 bases each). The CDR3 loop is CASSLKRGAGTDTQYF. The DNA for the CDR3 is TGTGCCAGCAGCTTAAAAAGGGGGGCCGGCACAGATACGCAGTATTTT. Based on the CDR3 plus reference TRBV7-9 and TRBJ2-3, the full variable domain is DTGVSQNPRHKITKRGQNVTFRCDPISEHNRLYWYRQTLGQGPEFLTYFQNEAQLEKSRLLSDRFSAERPKGSFSTLEIQRTEQGDSAMYLCASSLKRGAGTDTQYFGPGTRLTVL.